This T cell receptor beta chain originates from a study of T cell responses to AZD1222 COVID-19 vaccine. Study as a whole: Second doses at about 4 or about 12 weeks were pooled.

Points on this clone: Antigen unknown.

Repertoires were generated with immunoSEQ multiplex PCR, while TCRdb's copy carries only in-frame clones and drops some. The sample gives roughly 150,000 clones, 80% to 90% of which show up once; around 3% is in the top ten. Overall study results and limits: Across the whole spike, CD4 TCRs peaked at regions 160-218 and 743-854. Donors were chiefly white British, with a greater number of females, and clonal diversity was perhaps underestimated. Of the AZD1222 recipients, only 5 or 6 were seropositive at baseline.

The CDR3 consists of 11 residues. Germline V lookup: CDR1 MNHEY, CDR2 SVGAGI. With 3 bases removed from V and 9 bases from J, the gap between germline ends came to 6 bases. This material consisted of peripheral blood, taken on day 0 of AZD1222 vaccination. The receptor comes from an adult in good health. This chain joins TRBV6-5 and TRBJ2-1; D ambiguous. In DNA, the CDR3 is TGTGCCAGCAGTTATAGCTCTGAGCAGTTCTTC. Translated, it gives CASSYSSEQFF.